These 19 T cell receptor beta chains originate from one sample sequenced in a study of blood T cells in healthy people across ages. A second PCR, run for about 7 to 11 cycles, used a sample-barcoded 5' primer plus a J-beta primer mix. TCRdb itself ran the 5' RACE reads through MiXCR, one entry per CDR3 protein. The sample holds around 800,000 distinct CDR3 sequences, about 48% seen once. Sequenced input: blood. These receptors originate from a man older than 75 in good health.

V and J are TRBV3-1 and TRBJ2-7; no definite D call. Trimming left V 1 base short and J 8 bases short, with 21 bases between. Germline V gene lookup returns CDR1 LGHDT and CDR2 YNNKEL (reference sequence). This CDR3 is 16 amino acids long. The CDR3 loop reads CASSQVPTGYLQKQYF. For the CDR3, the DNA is TGTGCCAGCAGCCAAGTCCCCACTGGGTACCTTCAGAAGCAGTACTTC.

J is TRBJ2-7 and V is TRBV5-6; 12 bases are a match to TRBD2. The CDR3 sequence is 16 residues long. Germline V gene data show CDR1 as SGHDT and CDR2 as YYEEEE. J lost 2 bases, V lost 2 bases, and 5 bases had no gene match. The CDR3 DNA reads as TGTGCCAGCAGCTTTTCGAGACTAGCGGGGGCCTACGAGCAGTACTTC. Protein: CASSFSRLAGAYEQYF.

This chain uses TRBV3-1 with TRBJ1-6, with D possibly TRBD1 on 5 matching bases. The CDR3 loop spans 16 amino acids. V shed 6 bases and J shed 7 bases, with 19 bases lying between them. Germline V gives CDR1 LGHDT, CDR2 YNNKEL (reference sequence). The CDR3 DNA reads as TGTGCCAGCAGATTGACCGGGGCGCGGTGGAATTCACCCCTCCACTTT. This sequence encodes CASRLTGARWNSPLHF. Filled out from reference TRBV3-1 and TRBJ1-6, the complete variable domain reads DTAVSQTPKYLVTQMGNDKSIKCEQNLGHDTMYWYKQDSKKFLKIMFSYNNKELIINETVPNRFSPKSPDKAHLNLHINSLELGDSAVYFCASRLTGARWNSPLHFGNGTRLTVT.

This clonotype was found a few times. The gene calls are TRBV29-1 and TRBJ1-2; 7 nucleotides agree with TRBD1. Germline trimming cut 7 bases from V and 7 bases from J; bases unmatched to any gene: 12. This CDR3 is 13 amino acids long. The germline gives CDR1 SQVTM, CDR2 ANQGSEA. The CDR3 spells CSADREGTGGYTF. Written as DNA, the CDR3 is TGCAGCGCCGACAGGGAAGGGACCGGTGGCTACACCTTC.

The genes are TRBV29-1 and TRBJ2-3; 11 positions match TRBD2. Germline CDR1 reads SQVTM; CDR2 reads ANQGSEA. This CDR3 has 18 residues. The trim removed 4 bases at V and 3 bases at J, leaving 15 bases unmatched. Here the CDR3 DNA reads TGCAGCGTTGTCGAAGGCCTAGCGGGAGGTCGGGGTACAGATACGCAGTATTTT. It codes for CSVVEGLAGGRGTDTQYF.

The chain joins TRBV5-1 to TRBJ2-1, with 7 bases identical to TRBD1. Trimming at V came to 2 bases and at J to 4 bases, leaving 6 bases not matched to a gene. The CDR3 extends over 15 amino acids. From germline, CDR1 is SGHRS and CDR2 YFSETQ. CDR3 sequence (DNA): TGCGCCAGCAGCTTAGATAGGACAGGTTACAATGAGCAGTTCTTC. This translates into CASSLDRTGYNEQFF.

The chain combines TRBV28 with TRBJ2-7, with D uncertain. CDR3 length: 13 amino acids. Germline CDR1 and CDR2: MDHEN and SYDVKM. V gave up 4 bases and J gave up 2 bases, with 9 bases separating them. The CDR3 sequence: CASSSRMTYEQYF. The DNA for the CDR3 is TGTGCCAGCAGTTCCCGCATGACCTACGAGCAGTACTTC.

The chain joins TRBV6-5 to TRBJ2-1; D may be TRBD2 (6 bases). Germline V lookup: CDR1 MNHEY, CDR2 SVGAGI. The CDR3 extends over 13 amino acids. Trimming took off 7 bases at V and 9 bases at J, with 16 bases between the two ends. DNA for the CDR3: TGTGCCAGCACCGCGTCCGGGGGAGGTGAGCAGTTCTTC. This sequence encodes CASTASGGGEQFF.

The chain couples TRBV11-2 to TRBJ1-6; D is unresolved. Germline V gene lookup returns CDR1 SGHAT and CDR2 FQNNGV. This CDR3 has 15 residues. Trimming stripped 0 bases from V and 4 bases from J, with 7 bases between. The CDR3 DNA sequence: TGTGCCAGCAGCTTAGAGCCGGATTATAATTCACCCCTCCACTTT. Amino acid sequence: CASSLEPDYNSPLHF.

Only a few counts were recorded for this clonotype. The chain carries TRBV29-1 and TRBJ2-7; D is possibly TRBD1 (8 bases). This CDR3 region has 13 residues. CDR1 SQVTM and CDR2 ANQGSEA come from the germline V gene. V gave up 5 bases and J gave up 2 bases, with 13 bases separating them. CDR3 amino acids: CSVRQGRAYEQYF. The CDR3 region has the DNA TGCAGCGTTCGACAGGGGAGGGCCTACGAGCAGTACTTC.

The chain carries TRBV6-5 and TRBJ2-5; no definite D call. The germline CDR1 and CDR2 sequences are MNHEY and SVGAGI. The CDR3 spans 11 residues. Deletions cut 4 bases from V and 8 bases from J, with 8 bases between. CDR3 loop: CASSSRATQYF. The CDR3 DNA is TGTGCCAGCAGTTCCCGGGCAACCCAGTACTTC.

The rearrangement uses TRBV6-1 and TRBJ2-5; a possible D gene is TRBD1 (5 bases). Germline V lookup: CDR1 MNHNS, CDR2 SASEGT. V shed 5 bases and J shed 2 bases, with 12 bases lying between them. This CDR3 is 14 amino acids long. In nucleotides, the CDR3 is TGTGCCAGCAGTCTGACAGTGGCACAAGAGACCCAGTACTTC. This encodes CASSLTVAQETQYF.

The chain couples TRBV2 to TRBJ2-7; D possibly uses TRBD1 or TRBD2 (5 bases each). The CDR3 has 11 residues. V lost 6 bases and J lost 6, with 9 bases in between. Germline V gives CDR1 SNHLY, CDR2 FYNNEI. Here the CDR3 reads CASRGVGEQYF. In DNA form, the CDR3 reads TGTGCCAGCAGGGGGGTCGGCGAGCAGTACTTC.

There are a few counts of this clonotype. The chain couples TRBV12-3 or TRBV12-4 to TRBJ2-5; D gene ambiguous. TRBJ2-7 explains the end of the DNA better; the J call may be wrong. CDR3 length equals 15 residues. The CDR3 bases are TGTGCCAGCAGTCTGGCCCTGACTGCCACCTACGAGCAGTACTTC. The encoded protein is CASSLALTATYEQYF.

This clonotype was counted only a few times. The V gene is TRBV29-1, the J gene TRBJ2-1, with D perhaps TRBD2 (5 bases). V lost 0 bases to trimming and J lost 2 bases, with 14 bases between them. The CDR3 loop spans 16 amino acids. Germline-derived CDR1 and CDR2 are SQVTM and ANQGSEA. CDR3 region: CSVEDEGRKTYNEQFF. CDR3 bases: TGCAGCGTTGAAGATGAGGGCAGGAAAACCTACAATGAGCAGTTCTTC.

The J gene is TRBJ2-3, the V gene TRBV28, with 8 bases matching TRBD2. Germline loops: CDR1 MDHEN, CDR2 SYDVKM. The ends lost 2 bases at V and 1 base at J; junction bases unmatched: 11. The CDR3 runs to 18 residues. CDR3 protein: CASSLGALAGKGTDTQYF. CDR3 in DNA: TGTGCCAGCAGTTTAGGGGCCTTAGCGGGGAAGGGCACAGATACGCAGTATTTT.

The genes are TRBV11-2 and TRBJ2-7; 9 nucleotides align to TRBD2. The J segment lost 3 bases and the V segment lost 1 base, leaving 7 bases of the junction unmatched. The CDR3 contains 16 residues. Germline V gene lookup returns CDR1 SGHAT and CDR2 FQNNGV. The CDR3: CASSLGRREGRYEQYF. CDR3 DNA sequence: TGTGCCAGCAGCTTAGGTCGGCGGGAGGGCCGCTACGAGCAGTACTTC.

The CDR3 here is CASSAQGGDEKLFF. Here the CDR3 DNA reads TGCGCCAGCAGCGCTCAGGGGGGGGATGAAAAACTGTTTTTT. The J gene is TRBJ1-4, the V gene TRBV5-1; 7 positions match TRBD1. CDR3 length equals 14 residues. Germline V gives CDR1 SGHRS, CDR2 YFSETQ. V was pared by 4 bases and J by 6 bases, with 6 bases of the junction left unmatched.

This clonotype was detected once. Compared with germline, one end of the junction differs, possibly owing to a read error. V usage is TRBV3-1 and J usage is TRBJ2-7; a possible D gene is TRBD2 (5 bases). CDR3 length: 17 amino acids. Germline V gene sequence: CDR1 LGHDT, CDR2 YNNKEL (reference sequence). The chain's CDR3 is CASNQTHPKDSHYEQYF. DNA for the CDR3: TGTGCCAGCAACCAAACGCACCCTAAGGACTCTCACTACGAGCAGTACTTC.